This TCR beta chain stems from a study of cytomegalovirus exposure and HLA in healthy donors. Study observations and caveats: Highly shared variants forming one cluster were likely a sequencing artifact.

V shed 3 bases and J shed 11 bases, with 10 bases lying between them. Germline V CDR1 and CDR2: SGHVS, FQNEAQ. CDR3 length: 11 residues. It was with 60 Vbeta and 13 Jbeta primers that the PCR ran. Method: immunoSEQ multiplex PCR; TCRdb's copy keeps in-frame clones and lacks some. The repertoire has about 200,000 clones, 79% of them found once; the top ten carry approximately 0.4%. In regard to this clone: Its target is unknown.

The TCR was taken from a male donor in good health and CMV-seropositive. The chain is built from TRBV7-8 and TRBJ1-2; no clear D gene. Sequencing used PBMCs. The CDR3: CASSFGAGYTF. The CDR3 bases are TGTGCCAGCAGCTTCGGCGCAGGATACACCTTC.